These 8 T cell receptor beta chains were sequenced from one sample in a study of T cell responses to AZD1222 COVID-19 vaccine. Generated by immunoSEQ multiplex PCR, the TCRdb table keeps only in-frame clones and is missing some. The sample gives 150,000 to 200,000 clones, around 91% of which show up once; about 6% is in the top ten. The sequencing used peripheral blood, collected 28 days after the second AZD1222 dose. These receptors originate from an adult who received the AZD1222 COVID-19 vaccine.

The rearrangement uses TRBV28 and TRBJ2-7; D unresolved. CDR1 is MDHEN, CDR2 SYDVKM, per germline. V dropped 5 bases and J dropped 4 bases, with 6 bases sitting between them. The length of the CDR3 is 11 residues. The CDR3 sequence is CASSGTYEQYF. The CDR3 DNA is TGTGCCAGCAGTGGTACTTACGAGCAGTACTTC.

CDR3 in DNA: TGTGCCAGCAGCCCCGGACAGGGTGGAGGAGTGAGAGAGACCCAGTACTTC. The encoded protein is CASSPGQGGGVRETQYF. V gene TRBV7-9 combines with J gene TRBJ2-5, with 8 bases matching TRBD1. The V segment lost 5 bases and the J segment 4 bases; nucleotides outside the gene matches: 15. CDR3 length: 17 amino acids. Germline V gene sequence: CDR1 SEHNR, CDR2 FQNEAQ (reference sequence).

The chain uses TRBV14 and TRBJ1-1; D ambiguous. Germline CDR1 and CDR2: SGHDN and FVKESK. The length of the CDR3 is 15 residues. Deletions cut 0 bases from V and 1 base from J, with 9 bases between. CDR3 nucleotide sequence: TGTGCCAGCAGCCAAGACACTGTGGGGAACACTGAAGCTTTCTTT. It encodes CASSQDTVGNTEAFF. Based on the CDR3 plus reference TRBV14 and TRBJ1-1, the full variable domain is EAGVTQFPSHSVIEKGQTVTLRCDPISGHDNLYWYRRVMGKEIKFLLHFVKESKQDESGMPNNRFLAERTGGTYSTLKVQPAELEDSGVYFCASSQDTVGNTEAFFGQGTRLTVV.

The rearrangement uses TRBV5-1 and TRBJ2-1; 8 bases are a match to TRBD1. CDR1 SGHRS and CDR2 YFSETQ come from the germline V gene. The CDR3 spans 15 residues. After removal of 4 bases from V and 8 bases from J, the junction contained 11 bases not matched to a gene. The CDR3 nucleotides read TGCGCCAGCAGCACCACCGGACAGGGTACGGATGAGCAGTTCTTC. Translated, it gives CASSTTGQGTDEQFF.

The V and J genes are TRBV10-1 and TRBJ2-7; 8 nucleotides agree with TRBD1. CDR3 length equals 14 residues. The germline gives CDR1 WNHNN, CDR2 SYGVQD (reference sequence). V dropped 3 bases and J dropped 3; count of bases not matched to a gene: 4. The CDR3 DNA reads TGCGCCAGCAGTGACCCCGGGACAGGCTACGAGCAGTACTTC. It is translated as CASSDPGTGYEQYF.

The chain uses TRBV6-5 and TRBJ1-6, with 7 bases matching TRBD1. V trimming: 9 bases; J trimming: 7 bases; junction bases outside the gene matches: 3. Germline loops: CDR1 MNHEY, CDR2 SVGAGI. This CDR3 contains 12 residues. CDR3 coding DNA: TGTGCCAGAGAGGGACAGAATTCACCCCTCCACTTT. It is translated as CAREGQNSPLHF.

CDR3 bases: TGTGCCAGCAGTCCACCGGGGAACACTGAAGCTTTCTTT. It yields the protein CASSPPGNTEAFF. V is TRBV28 and J is TRBJ1-1; D unresolved. Germline CDR1 is MDHEN and CDR2 is SYDVKM. The CDR3 covers 13 residues. V lost 5 bases and J lost 1, with 8 bases in between.

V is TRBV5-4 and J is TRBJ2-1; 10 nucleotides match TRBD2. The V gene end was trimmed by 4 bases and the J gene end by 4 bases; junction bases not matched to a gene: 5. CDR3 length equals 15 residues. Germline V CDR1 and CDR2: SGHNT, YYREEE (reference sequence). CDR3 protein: CASSPPAGGYNEQFF. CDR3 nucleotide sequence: TGTGCCAGCAGCCCACCAGCGGGAGGGTACAATGAGCAGTTCTTC.